Listed below are T cell receptor beta chains from one sample, sequenced in a study of blood T cells in healthy people across ages. TCRdb reanalysed the 5' RACE reads using MiXCR and keeps one entry per CDR3 protein. The profile shows 700,000 or so distinct CDR3 sequences, over 40% of them singletons. Specimen: blood. The receptors were sampled from an older man in good health. CDR3s include the opening cysteine and the closing phenylalanine or tryptophan. For some rows the clone size is stated as once, few or many, or as a class when expanded; others skip it.

CDR3 protein: CASSERGTEAKNIQYF
clone size: few
V gene: TRBV2

CDR3 protein: CASSQDQRRGDEQFF
clone size: few
V gene: TRBV4-3

CDR3 protein: CASSQVAAGGRETQYF
clone size: -
V gene: TRBV4-1

CDR3 protein: CASSESGKNEAFF
clone size: few
V gene: TRBV10-1

CDR3 protein: CSASGTGPSGANVLTF
clone size: many
V gene: TRBV29-1

CDR3 protein: CASSEPGQETQYF
clone size: -
V gene: TRBV5-1

CDR3 protein: CASRVGQGISEQFF
clone size: many
V gene: TRBV12-3/TRBV12-4

CDR3 protein: CASSPRIAGRTGELFF
clone size: -
V gene: TRBV11-2

CDR3 protein: CSASRQVNEQFF
clone size: -
V gene: TRBV20-1

CDR3 protein: CASSPNRLAQSNYEQYF
clone size: -
V gene: TRBV6-2/TRBV6-3

CDR3 protein: CSAIYRAMNTEAFF
clone size: -
V gene: TRBV20-1

CDR3 protein: CASSLGGASGRAVPYYNEQFF
clone size: -
V gene: TRBV11-2

CDR3 protein: CAWGTGADSPLHF
clone size: once
V gene: TRBV30

CDR3 protein: CASITGFNQPQHF
clone size: few
V gene: TRBV28

CDR3 protein: CASTSSGSQHNEQFF
clone size: -
V gene: TRBV27

CDR3 protein: CAGSLGQVNQPQHF
clone size: -
V gene: TRBV12-3/TRBV12-4

CDR3 protein: CASSLAQRGIGYF
clone size: many
V gene: TRBV12-3/TRBV12-4

CDR3 protein: CASYASGALRETQYF
clone size: -
V gene: TRBV10-2

CDR3 protein: CASSHNSDRDTQYF
clone size: few
V gene: TRBV3-1

CDR3 protein: CSVQTPDRGHNNEQFF
clone size: many
V gene: TRBV29-1

CDR3 protein: CASSFGDGKLFF
clone size: once
V gene: TRBV5-1

CDR3 protein: CATLEERGMYEQYF
clone size: once
V gene: TRBV7-2

CDR3 protein: CASSVRTGASSTDTQYF
clone size: few
V gene: TRBV13

CDR3 protein: CASREQGIRSPLHF
clone size: -
V gene: TRBV2

CDR3 protein: CASSRRQGSEKLFF
clone size: -
V gene: TRBV28

CDR3 protein: CASRPDRGRIETQYF
clone size: few
V gene: TRBV2

CDR3 protein: CSVEEVATNEKLFF
clone size: once
V gene: TRBV29-1

CDR3 protein: CASSQAYSWTVPYEQYF
clone size: many
V gene: TRBV3-1

CDR3 protein: CSARVPGVYEQYF
clone size: -
V gene: TRBV20-1

CDR3 protein: CASSRLAGTYNEQYF
clone size: once
V gene: TRBV6-2/TRBV6-3

CDR3 protein: CAISESGTSGLYTQYF
clone size: few
V gene: TRBV10-3

CDR3 protein: CASSLGSEVTNEKLFF
clone size: -
V gene: TRBV4-2

CDR3 protein: CASSYDTYNEQYF
clone size: -
V gene: TRBV6-2/TRBV6-3

CDR3 protein: CATSLQGAEQPQHF
clone size: -
V gene: TRBV24-1

CDR3 protein: CASSPFATDTQYF
clone size: few
V gene: TRBV7-2

CDR3 protein: CASSQASSNQPQHF
clone size: few
V gene: TRBV3-1

CDR3 protein: CSATGVQGEKLFF
clone size: -
V gene: TRBV29-1

CDR3 protein: CASSSLDRAVTDTQYF
clone size: few
V gene: TRBV5-6

CDR3 protein: CSANRGNQISTDTQYF
clone size: -
V gene: TRBV20-1

CDR3 protein: CASSLGLSQETQYF
clone size: many
V gene: TRBV11-2

CDR3 protein: CASSPRKNTGELFF
clone size: -
V gene: TRBV9

CDR3 protein: CASSWTAGETQYF
clone size: many
V gene: TRBV6-2/TRBV6-3

CDR3 protein: CSARPPLAGGEQYF
clone size: -
V gene: TRBV20-1

CDR3 protein: CSARDAAPSGGELFF
clone size: few
V gene: TRBV20-1

CDR3 protein: CASSPGLQGVDEQYF
clone size: few
V gene: TRBV4-2

CDR3 protein: CASSLGARGGKTGELFF
clone size: -
V gene: TRBV7-2

CDR3 protein: CASSSVPGDYTF
clone size: -
V gene: TRBV7-2

CDR3 protein: CASSLGTGLTYEQYF
clone size: -
V gene: TRBV6-2/TRBV6-3

CDR3 protein: CSARDPRQSQNSPLHF
clone size: -
V gene: TRBV20-1

CDR3 protein: CASSAGTGRNEQFF
clone size: -
V gene: TRBV27

CDR3 protein: CASSLYSRMNTEAFF
clone size: -
V gene: TRBV11-2

CDR3 protein: CASSQGTSVEETQYF
clone size: once
V gene: TRBV11-2

CDR3 protein: CASSSRAQLYGYTF
clone size: -
V gene: TRBV5-4

CDR3 protein: CASSLGQVTEAFF
clone size: many
V gene: TRBV7-3

CDR3 protein: CSVEVAAPTTYNEQFF
clone size: few
V gene: TRBV29-1

CDR3 protein: CASSLGGPGTDTQYF
clone size: -
V gene: TRBV5-1

CDR3 protein: CASSQEAGITDTQYF
clone size: few
V gene: TRBV4-2